The clone carrying this TCR beta chain was detected ten times or more. What it recognizes is unknown. The data originate from a study of metastatic and nonmetastatic thyroid tumors. Across the whole study: Peripheral blood and tumor or nodule samples from malignant and benign thyroid patients were compared.

Per the original methods: For papillary thyroid cancer, a distant-metastasis classifier was constructed from CDR3 differences observed across clinicopathological groups. TCRdb recomputed clones from the PCR reads via MiXCR. It is TCRdb's table, rather than the study itself, that gives the V and J calls and clone size. The table has 30,000 or so clones, 20% to 25% seen once. Regarding the study as a whole: A significant increase in TCR beta diversity was reportedly seen in malignant thyroid tumors relative to benign nodules, in blood and tumor.

Patients underwent thyroid surgery, and none had received any treatment before it. Sequencing was carried out using blood. The receptor was derived from a female donor with papillary thyroid cancer or a benign thyroid nodule (not recorded which). Some clones in this sample may be carry-over from other donors' samples.

The CDR3 region is CASSFRESGYTF. The CDR3, as DNA: TGTGCCAGCAGCTTCCGGGAGAGTGGCTACACCTTC. The genes are TRBV7-9 and TRBJ1-2, with D unresolved. Germline V gene data show CDR1 as SEHNR and CDR2 as FQNEAQ (reference sequence). This CDR3 spans 12 amino acids. The V end was cut by 3 bases, the J end by 7 bases, with 9 bases between.